One and the same sample provided the 29 T cell receptor beta chains below, sequenced in a study of early T cells in non-severe SARS-CoV-2 infection. TCRdb independently ran MiXCR on the 5' RACE reads; one entry per CDR3 protein. The sample carries around 80,000 distinct CDR3 sequences, under 15% recorded once. What was sequenced was whole blood. The receptors were gathered from an adult who was a healthcare worker with PCR-confirmed SARS-CoV-2 infection or an uninfected control (not recorded which).

In its sample, this clonotype was seen a few times. The chain uses TRBV7-2 and TRBJ2-5, with 11 bases aligning to TRBD2. Germline trimming cut 3 bases from V and 5 bases from J; bases unmatched to any gene: 8. The germline CDR1 and CDR2 sequences are SGHTA and FQGNSA. CDR3 length equals 16 residues. In DNA form, the CDR3 reads TGTGCCAGCAGCTTGGGGACACTAGCGGGAGTGGAGACCCAGTACTTC. Its protein is CASSLGTLAGVETQYF.

This clonotype was found a few times. An end of the junction differs from the germline gene, which may be a read error. The chain recombines TRBV4-1 with TRBJ2-3; TRBD2 agrees at 9 bases. CDR3 length: 17 residues. From germline, CDR1 is MGHRA and CDR2 YSYEKL. CDR3 bases: TGCGCCATCAGCCCCCTAAACGGCGGGAGGGCCACAGATACGCAGTATTTT. It encodes CAISPLNGGRATDTQYF.

The sample holds many counts of this clonotype. J is TRBJ2-1 and V is TRBV28; D tentatively fits TRBD1 or TRBD2 (6 bases each). This CDR3 spans 15 amino acids. Trimming left V 3 bases short and J 4 bases short, with 13 bases between. CDR1 and CDR2 (germline): MDHEN, SYDVKM. The DNA of the CDR3 is TGTGCCAGCAGTTTTAGGGGGGCTCCTTACAATGAGCAGTTCTTC. It specifies CASSFRGAPYNEQFF.

This chain connects TRBV2 to TRBJ1-6; D remains unclear. This CDR3 is built from 14 residues. V lost 7 bases, J lost 0 bases, and 7 bases lay in between. Germline V gene sequence: CDR1 SNHLY, CDR2 FYNNEI. CDR3 region: CASIGTSYNSPLHF. The CDR3 region has the DNA TGTGCCAGCATCGGTACCTCCTATAATTCACCCCTCCACTTT.

The chain joins TRBV15 to TRBJ2-5; D is perhaps TRBD1 (5 bases). Germline lookup yields CDR1 LNHNV and CDR2 YYDKDF (reference sequence). The CDR3 is made up of 14 amino acids. Trimming shortened V by 1 base and J by 1 base, and 7 bases separated the two germline ends. The chain's CDR3 is CATSRVRGQETQYF. For the CDR3, the DNA is TGTGCCACCAGCAGAGTTAGGGGCCAAGAGACCCAGTACTTC.

This chain uses TRBV3-1 with TRBJ1-1; D is unresolved. CDR1 is LGHDT, CDR2 YNNKEL, per germline (reference sequence). CDR3 size: 12 residues. V was pared by 3 bases and J by 8 bases, with 10 bases between. CDR3 sequence (DNA): TGTGCCAGCAGCCACGGTCAGACGGAAGCTTTCTTT. It is translated as CASSHGQTEAFF.

This clonotype was observed a handful of times. The chain links TRBV11-3 to TRBJ1-3; D remains ambiguous. The V and J ends lost 1 base and 2 bases respectively, with 12 bases between them. The germline gives CDR1 SGHNT, CDR2 YENEEA. CDR3 length equals 16 residues. CDR3 coding DNA: TGTGCCAGCAGCTTAGGTCCGGCAAATGCTGGAAACACCATATATTTT. Translating it yields CASSLGPANAGNTIYF.

This clonotype appeared many times. The rearrangement uses TRBV10-1 and TRBJ2-3; D may correspond to TRBD1 or TRBD2 (5 bases each). The CDR3 is made up of 16 amino acids. The germline gives CDR1 WNHNN, CDR2 SYGVQD (reference sequence). The V end was cut by 3 bases, the J end by 2 bases, with 15 bases between. As DNA, the CDR3 is TGCGCCAGCAGTGACGGGCTAGCCAGGGTCACAGATACGCAGTATTTT. Its translation: CASSDGLARVTDTQYF.

In its sample, this clonotype was seen a few times. The chain has TRBV28 and TRBJ1-1, with 9 bases aligning to TRBD1. CDR1 MDHEN and CDR2 SYDVKM come from the germline V gene. J was trimmed by 5 bases and V by 10 bases; bases with no gene match: 8. The CDR3 spans 13 residues. The CDR3 protein is CATWTGVRTEAFF. Here the CDR3 DNA reads TGTGCCACGTGGACAGGGGTGAGGACTGAAGCTTTCTTT.

This clonotype was seen only a few times. The CDR3 DNA sequence: TGCAGCGTTATCTTCAGACCCCATCGGCCCTACAATGAGCAGTTCTTC. As protein: CSVIFRPHRPYNEQFF. This rearrangement joins TRBV29-1 to TRBJ2-1, with no clear D. V lost 5 bases and J 2 bases, leaving 19 bases between the germline ends. Germline loops: CDR1 SQVTM, CDR2 ANQGSEA. The CDR3 length is 16 residues.

This rearrangement joins TRBV18 to TRBJ2-3; 10 bases match TRBD2. In germline, CDR1 is KGHSH, CDR2 LQKENI. Trimming took 2 bases from V and 4 from J; bases not matched to a gene: 3. The CDR3 spans 15 residues. This chain's CDR3 is CASSPATSGPDTQYF. Here the CDR3 DNA reads TGTGCCAGCTCACCAGCGACTAGCGGGCCAGATACGCAGTATTTT.

This chain links TRBV20-1 with TRBJ1-1; D uncertain. V gave up 3 bases and J gave up 11 bases, with 13 bases separating them. This CDR3 spans 11 amino acids. Germline loops: CDR1 DFQATT, CDR2 SNEGSKA (reference sequence). This CDR3 is CSARAPSVAFF. The CDR3 bases are TGCAGTGCTAGGGCCCCGTCTGTGGCTTTCTTT.

This clonotype was seen many times. This chain joins TRBV28 and TRBJ2-1; D remains ambiguous. V lost 3 bases and J 4 bases, leaving 13 bases between the germline ends. Germline CDR1 is MDHEN and CDR2 is SYDVKM. This CDR3 has 15 residues. CDR3 protein: CASSFVRAGYNEQFF. Here the CDR3 DNA reads TGTGCCAGCAGTTTCGTCCGGGCTGGGTACAATGAGCAGTTCTTC.

The rearrangement links TRBV6-1 to TRBJ2-1; D is perhaps TRBD1 or TRBD2 (5 bases each). The germline V gene encodes CDR1 MNHNS and CDR2 SASEGT. This CDR3 has 17 amino acids. Trimming stripped 11 bases from V and 0 bases from J, with 23 bases between. The CDR3 bases are TGTGCCGGGACCACCTCACGGGGTGAGAGCTCCTACAATGAGCAGTTCTTC. Protein product: CAGTTSRGESSYNEQFF.

The chain recombines TRBV2 with TRBJ1-1, with D unclear. There are 14 residues in the CDR3. V lost 2 bases and J 7 bases, leaving 14 bases between the germline ends. Germline V gene sequence: CDR1 SNHLY, CDR2 FYNNEI. The CDR3 DNA follows: TGTGCCAGCAGTGAACGGTTCGGCCGGATTGAAGCTTTCTTT. Translated: CASSERFGRIEAFF.

The chain links TRBV20-1 to TRBJ2-1; D is undetermined. Trimming shortened V by 8 bases and J by 5 bases, and 22 bases separated the two germline ends. CDR1 is DFQATT, CDR2 SNEGSKA, per germline (reference sequence). The CDR3 spans 15 residues. DNA of the CDR3: TGCAGTACGTCAACCCCCCGATCGAATCACAATGAGCAGTTCTTC. Translating gives CSTSTPRSNHNEQFF.

A few counts support this clonotype. The chain joins TRBV12-3 or TRBV12-4 to TRBJ1-1; D possibly corresponds to TRBD1 (5 bases). Trimming pared 0 bases from V and 3 bases from J, leaving 8 bases between. This CDR3 is 14 amino acids long. The CDR3 here is CASSLARQHTEAFF. The CDR3 DNA reads TGTGCCAGCAGTTTAGCCCGACAGCACACTGAAGCTTTCTTT.

The chain couples TRBV11-1 to TRBJ2-1, with D maybe TRBD2 (6 bases). Germline V gene data show CDR1 as SGHAT and CDR2 as FQDESV (reference sequence). The length of the CDR3 is 13 residues. Trimming took 0 bases from V and 10 from J, leaving 10 bases between them. The CDR3 loop reads CASSLALGREQFF. The DNA of the CDR3 is TGTGCCAGCAGCTTAGCCTTAGGGAGGGAGCAGTTCTTC.

The chain employs TRBV7-9 and TRBJ1-2, with 7 bases aligning to TRBD1. V lost 2 bases to trimming and J lost 4 bases; unmatched junction nucleotides: 13. The CDR3 runs to 17 residues. Germline V gene data show CDR1 as SEHNR and CDR2 as FQNEAQ (reference sequence). DNA of the CDR3: TGTGCCAGCAGCTTATGGCCCGCGACAGGGCACGGCTATGGCTACACCTTC. Protein sequence: CASSLWPATGHGYGYTF. Drawing the rest from reference TRBV7-9 and TRBJ1-2, the complete variable domain is DTGVSQNPRHKITKRGQNVTFRCDPISEHNRLYWYRQTLGQGPEFLTYFQNEAQLEKSRLLSDRFSAERPKGSFSTLEIQRTEQGDSAMYLCASSLWPATGHGYGYTFGSGTRLTVV.

This clonotype was counted between two and nine times. The rearrangement links TRBV3-1 to TRBJ1-2; D uncertain. The CDR3 totals 13 residues. V lost 5 bases, J lost 4 bases, and 11 bases lay in between. Germline values: CDR1 LGHDT, CDR2 YNNKEL (reference sequence). As DNA, the CDR3 is TGTGCCAGCAGCTCTATGGTCCTCTATGGCTACACCTTC. Residues: CASSSMVLYGYTF.

The V gene is TRBV18, the J gene TRBJ1-1; 11 bases match TRBD1. From germline, CDR1 is KGHSH and CDR2 LQKENI. V trimming: 3 bases; J trimming: 5 bases; junction bases outside the gene matches: 5. The CDR3 sequence is 15 residues long. CDR3 region: CASSPRTGGRTEAFF. CDR3 coding DNA: TGTGCCAGCTCACCTAGGACAGGGGGCCGAACTGAAGCTTTCTTT.

The sample holds a few counts of this clonotype. This rearrangement joins TRBV12-3 or TRBV12-4 to TRBJ2-3; 7 positions agree with TRBD2. The CDR3 totals 13 residues. With V trimmed by 7 bases and J by 5 bases, 6 bases remained unmatched. For the CDR3, the DNA is TGTGCCAGCACGGCTAGCGGCAAAGATACGCAGTATTTT. Translating gives CASTASGKDTQYF.

In the case of this clonotype: This could be a read error, since a much larger clone is one nucleotide away. The rearrangement joins TRBV5-1 to TRBJ1-1; D gene uncertain. CDR3 length: 16 amino acids. Trimming shortened V by 4 bases and J by 1 base, and 17 bases separated the two germline ends. CDR1 SGHRS and CDR2 YFSETQ come from the germline V gene. The CDR3 sequence: CASSVGSSIRNTEAFF. DNA of the CDR3: TGCGCCAGCAGCGTGGGGTCCAGTATTCGGAACACTGAAGCTTTCTTT.

This clonotype has a count of ten or more. This chain links TRBV29-1 with TRBJ2-2, with D uncertain. Trimming took off 6 bases at V and 3 bases at J, with 8 bases between the two ends. The germline V gene encodes CDR1 SQVTM and CDR2 ANQGSEA. The CDR3 contains 12 residues. CDR3 in amino acids: CSVSRDTGELFF. In nucleotides, the CDR3 is TGCAGCGTGTCCCGGGACACCGGGGAGCTGTTTTTT.

The chain couples TRBV5-1 to TRBJ2-3; D call uncertain. Germline V CDR1 and CDR2: SGHRS, YFSETQ. This CDR3 has 13 amino acids. The V end lost 1 base, the J end lost 5 bases, and 8 bases lay between the germline ends. CDR3 residues: CASSLKTQDTQYF. In DNA form, the CDR3 reads TGCGCCAGCAGCTTGAAGACCCAAGATACGCAGTATTTT.

The table lists this clonotype with a few counts. The chain links TRBV12-3 or TRBV12-4 to TRBJ2-1, with TRBD2 identical over 13 bases. The V segment lost 4 bases and the J segment 8 bases; nucleotides outside the gene matches: 5. This CDR3 region has 15 residues. The CDR3 protein is CASSSWTSGSHEQFF. The CDR3, as DNA: TGTGCCAGCAGTTCTTGGACTAGCGGGAGTCATGAGCAGTTCTTC.

CDR3 residues: CASSLQPGQGAEQYF. The CDR3 bases are TGCGCCAGCAGCTTACAACCGGGACAGGGCGCCGAGCAGTACTTC. The chain couples TRBV5-1 to TRBJ2-7, with TRBD1 matching over 9 bases. CDR3 length equals 15 residues. J gave up 6 bases and V 2 bases, and 9 bases lay outside the gene matches. Germline V lookup: CDR1 SGHRS, CDR2 YFSETQ. The entire variable domain, with the rest obtained from reference TRBV5-1 and TRBJ2-7, is as follows: KAGVTQTPRYLIKTRGQQVTLSCSPISGHRSVSWYQQTPGQGLQFLFEYFSETQRNKGNFPGRFSGRQFSNSRSEMNVSTLELGDSALYLCASSLQPGQGAEQYFGPGTRLTVT.

This clonotype was seen repeatedly, ten times or more. The chain is built from TRBV2 and TRBJ1-5; D gene unclear. The CDR3 length is 15 residues. Germline V lookup: CDR1 SNHLY, CDR2 FYNNEI. V was cut by 0 bases and J by 4 bases, with 10 bases left in between. CDR3 sequence: CASSEAGRWNQPQHF. The CDR3 DNA is TGTGCCAGCAGTGAAGCTGGGAGATGGAATCAGCCCCAGCATTTT.

This clonotype was found a few times. This chain links TRBV5-1 with TRBJ2-7, with D maybe TRBD2 (5 bases). Trimming took off 0 bases at V and 2 bases at J, with 12 bases between the two ends. Germline lookup yields CDR1 SGHRS and CDR2 YFSETQ. The CDR3 totals 15 residues. Here the CDR3 reads CASSLAGGMTYEQYF. The CDR3 bases are TGCGCCAGCAGCTTGGCAGGAGGCATGACCTACGAGCAGTACTTC.